Listed below are T cell receptor beta chains from one sample, sequenced in a study of shared clonotypes between healthy human individuals. Sequencing used immunoSEQ multiplex PCR; TCRdb keeps in-frame clones, though not all of them. The data hold 550,000 to 600,000 clones, with roughly four fifths observed a single time. Sequencing was done on a sample of PBMCs. The receptor source for this set is a middle-aged woman in good health. Some clones in this sample may be carry-over from other donors' samples. The CDR3 runs from the conserved cysteine through the conserved F or W. The D gene is left open where the match is weak. Rows may omit the clone size; those that give it use once, few, many or a size class.

>TRBJ2-3|TRBV7-8|-|few
CASSLQISTDTQYF
TGTGCCAGCAGCTTACAGATTTCCACAGATACGCAGTATTTT
>TRBJ2-1|TRBV9|-|-
CASSVGGRNEQFF
TGTGCCAGCAGCGTAGGAGGGAGGAATGAGCAGTTCTTC
>TRBJ2-7|TRBV6-5|-|-
CASSPAGVYEQYF
TGTGCCAGCAGCCCGGCAGGGGTCTACGAGCAGTACTTC
>TRBJ2-7|TRBV2|TRBD1|-
CASSSDRGFYEQYF
TGTGCCAGCAGCTCGGACAGGGGGTTCTACGAGCAGTACTTC
>TRBJ2-5|TRBV29-1|-|-
CSGSTPGTGKETQYF
TGCAGCGGCAGCACACCCGGGACGGGGAAGGAGACCCAGTACTTC
>TRBJ1-2|TRBV15|-|-
CATSRDLGEQGRSSF
TGTGCCACCAGCAGAGATCTTGGGGAGCAGGGGCGTTCGAGCTTC
>TRBJ1-5|TRBV30|-|-
CAWSPQGGQPQHF
TGTGCCTGGAGTCCCCAAGGTGGACAGCCCCAGCATTTT
>TRBJ2-3|TRBV7-3|TRBD2|-
CASSLRPSGTADTQYF
TGTGCCAGCAGCTTAAGGCCTAGCGGCACAGCAGATACGCAGTATTTT
>TRBJ1-1|TRBV25-1|TRBD1|once
CASSALTGGNTEAFF
TGTGCCAGCAGTGCACTGACAGGGGGCAACACTGAAGCTTTCTTT
>TRBJ1-1|TRBV6-1|TRBD1|-
CASSEVGQLRQAFF
TGTGCCAGCAGTGAAGTGGGACAGCTACGGCAAGCTTTCTTT
>TRBJ1-4|TRBV6-5|-|-
CASSYSPPGRGEKLFF
TGTGCCAGCAGTTACAGCCCCCCAGGTAGGGGTGAAAAACTGTTTTTT
>TRBJ2-7|TRBV28|TRBD1|-
CASSFSGQGTEQYF
TGTGCCAGCAGTTTTTCGGGACAGGGGACGGAGCAGTACTTC
>TRBJ2-3|TRBV12-5|TRBD2|-
CASGQGLTVHTDTQYF
TGTGCTAGTGGTCAGGGACTAACCGTACACACAGATACGCAGTATTTT
>TRBJ1-1|TRBV29-1|TRBD1|-
CSVRRDRGAFF
TGCAGCGTTCGAAGAGACAGGGGGGCTTTCTTT
>TRBJ1-2|TRBV5-6|-|-
CASSKEPGTPYGYTF
TGTGCCAGCAGCAAGGAGCCCGGGACACCCTATGGCTACACCTTC
>TRBJ1-2|TRBV28|TRBD1|-
CASSWVNRGRDGYTF
TGTGCCAGCAGTTGGGTTAACAGGGGTAGAGATGGCTACACCTTC
>TRBJ2-7|TRBV28|TRBD1|-
CASIAAGTGFHEQYF
TGTGCCAGCATTGCAGCCGGGACAGGGTTCCACGAGCAGTACTTC
>TRBJ1-4|TRBV2|TRBD1|many
CASRRDRRDEKLFF
TGTGCCAGCAGACGGGACAGGAGAGATGAAAAACTGTTTTTT
>TRBJ2-1|TRBV14|TRBD2|-
CASSQIAGGEQFF
TGTGCCAGCAGCCAGATAGCGGGGGGTGAGCAGTTCTTC
>TRBJ1-1|TRBV7-2|-|-
CASSGRGTHTEAFF
TGTGCCAGCAGCGGACGCGGGACCCACACTGAAGCTTTCTTT
>TRBJ1-2|TRBV29-1|-|-
CSVHAGDGYTF
TGCAGCGTTCACGCAGGGGATGGCTACACCTTC
>TRBJ2-7|TRBV28|-|once
CASRRGRYYEQYF
TGTGCCAGCAGGAGAGGACGGTACTACGAGCAGTACTTC
>TRBJ2-7|TRBV12-5|-|-
CASGLVSGDEEQYF
TGTGCTAGTGGTTTGGTGTCGGGAGATGAAGAGCAGTACTTC
>TRBJ2-1|TRBV6-4|TRBD2|few
CASSETSGSHNEQFF
TGTGCCAGCAGTGAGACTAGCGGGAGCCACAATGAGCAGTTCTTC
>TRBJ1-1|TRBV7-9|TRBD1|-
CASSLTGVSAEAFF
TGTGCCAGCAGCCTGACAGGGGTCTCGGCTGAAGCTTTCTTT
>TRBJ1-1|TRBV11-2|-|-
CASSFPPTEAFF
TGTGCCAGCAGCTTCCCCCCCACTGAAGCTTTCTTT
>TRBJ2-3|TRBV7-2|-|few
CASSLSRTDTQYF
TGTGCCAGCAGCTTAAGCCGCACAGATACGCAGTATTTT
>TRBJ2-7|TRBV4-1|TRBD1|-
CASSQAQGRTGRSYEQYF
TGCGCCAGCAGCCAGGCGCAAGGGAGGACAGGGAGATCCTACGAGCAGTACTTC
>TRBJ1-3|TRBV2|-|-
CASTPGQQRGNTIYF
TGTGCCAGCACCCCCGGACAGCAGCGCGGAAACACCATATATTTT
>TRBJ2-7|TRBV28|TRBD2|-
CASSPLGLALSYEQYF
TGTGCCAGCAGTCCCCTGGGACTAGCGCTATCCTACGAGCAGTACTTC
>TRBJ2-4|TRBV2|-|-
CASSEELGTPPYF
TGTGCCAGCAGTGAAGAATTGGGGACGCCGCCGTACTTC
>TRBJ2-1|TRBV4-2|-|once
CASSQDHPEQFF
TGTGCCAGCAGCCAAGATCATCCTGAGCAGTTCTTC
>TRBJ1-1|TRBV19|-|-
CASSSPPPRLMNTEAFF
TGTGCCAGTAGTAGTCCCCCCCCGCGGCTGATGAACACTGAAGCTTTCTTT
>TRBJ2-2|TRBV5-1|-|once
CASTQGSGELFF
TGCGCCAGCACGCAGGGTTCCGGGGAGCTGTTTTTT
>TRBJ2-7|TRBV5-1|-|once
CASSLVPTPAYEQYF
TGCGCCAGCAGCTTGGTGCCAACCCCTGCCTACGAGCAGTACTTC
>TRBJ2-1|TRBV5-1|TRBD2|-
CASSSGLADLNEQFF
TGCGCCAGCAGCTCGGGACTAGCGGACCTTAATGAGCAGTTCTTC
>TRBJ2-1|TRBV2|-|-
CASSVWENEQFF
TGTGCCAGCAGTGTTTGGGAGAATGAGCAGTTCTTC
>TRBJ2-4|TRBV28|-|once
CASSLDVLKAVAKNIQYF
TGTGCCAGCAGTTTGGACGTATTGAAAGCCGTAGCCAAAAACATTCAGTACTTC
>TRBJ2-7|TRBV6-5|-|-
CASSYLDGGEQYF
TGTGCCAGCAGTTACTTGGACGGTGGGGAGCAGTACTTT
>TRBJ2-1|TRBV4-2|TRBD2|-
CASSHSRTSGTLEQFF
TGTGCCAGCAGCCACTCCAGGACTAGCGGGACTCTTGAGCAGTTCTTC